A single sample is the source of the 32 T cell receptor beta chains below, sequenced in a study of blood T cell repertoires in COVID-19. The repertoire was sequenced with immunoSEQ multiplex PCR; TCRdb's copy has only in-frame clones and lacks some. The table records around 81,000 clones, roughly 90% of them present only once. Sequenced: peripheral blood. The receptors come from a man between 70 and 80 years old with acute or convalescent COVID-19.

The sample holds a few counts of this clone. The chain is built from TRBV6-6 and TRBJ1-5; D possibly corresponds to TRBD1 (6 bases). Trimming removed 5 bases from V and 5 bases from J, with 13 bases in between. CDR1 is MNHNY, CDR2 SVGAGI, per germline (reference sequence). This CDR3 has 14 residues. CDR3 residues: CASSRTDTDQPQHF. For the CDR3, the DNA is TGTGCCAGCAGTAGGACAGATACCGATCAGCCCCAGCATTTT.

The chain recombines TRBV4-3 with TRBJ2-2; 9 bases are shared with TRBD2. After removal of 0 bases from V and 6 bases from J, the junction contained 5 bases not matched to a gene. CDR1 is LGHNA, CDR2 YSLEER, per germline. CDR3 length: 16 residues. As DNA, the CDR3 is TGCGCCAGCAGCCAAGAGGGCGGGAGGGCCGCCGGGGAGCTGTTTTTT. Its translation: CASSQEGGRAAGELFF.

The CDR3 DNA follows: TGTGCCAGTAGAGCAGGGTTCACCGGGGAGCTGTTTTTT. Protein: CASRAGFTGELFF. The gene calls are TRBV19 and TRBJ2-2; tentative D call: TRBD1 (5 bases). CDR1 is LNHDA and CDR2 is SQIVND in the germline V gene (reference sequence). The CDR3 is 13 amino acids. Trimming removed 6 bases at V and 4 bases at J, with 9 bases between.

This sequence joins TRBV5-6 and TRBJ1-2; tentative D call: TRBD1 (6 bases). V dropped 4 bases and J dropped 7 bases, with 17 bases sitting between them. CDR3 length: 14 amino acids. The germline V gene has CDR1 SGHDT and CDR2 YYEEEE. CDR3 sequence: CASSGYGQLTGYTF. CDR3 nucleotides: TGTGCCAGCAGCGGATATGGACAGCTCACTGGCTACACCTTC. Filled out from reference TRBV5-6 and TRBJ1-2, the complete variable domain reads DAGVTQSPTHLIKTRGQQVTLRCSPKSGHDTVSWYQQALGQGPQFIFQYYEEEERQRGNFPDRFSGHQFPNYSSELNVNALLLGDSALYLCASSGYGQLTGYTFGSGTRLTVV.

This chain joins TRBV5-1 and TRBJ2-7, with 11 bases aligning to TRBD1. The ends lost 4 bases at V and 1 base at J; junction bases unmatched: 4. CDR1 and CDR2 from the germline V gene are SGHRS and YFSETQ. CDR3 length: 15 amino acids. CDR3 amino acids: CASSQGTGGSYEQYF. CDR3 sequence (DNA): TGCGCCAGCAGCCAAGGGACAGGGGGTTCCTACGAGCAGTACTTC.

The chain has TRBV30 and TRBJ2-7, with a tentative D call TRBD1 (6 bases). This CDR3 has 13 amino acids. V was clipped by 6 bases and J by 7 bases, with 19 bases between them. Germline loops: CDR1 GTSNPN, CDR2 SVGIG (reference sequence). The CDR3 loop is CACRRPWGQEQYF. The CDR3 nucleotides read TGTGCCTGCCGACGTCCGTGGGGGCAAGAGCAGTACTTC.

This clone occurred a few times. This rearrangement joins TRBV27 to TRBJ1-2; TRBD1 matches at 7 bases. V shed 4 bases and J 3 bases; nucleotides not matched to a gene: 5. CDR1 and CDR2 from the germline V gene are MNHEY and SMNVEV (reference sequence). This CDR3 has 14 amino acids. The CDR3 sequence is CASSYRQGYYGYTF. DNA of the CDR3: TGTGCCAGCAGTTACCGACAGGGCTACTATGGCTACACCTTC.

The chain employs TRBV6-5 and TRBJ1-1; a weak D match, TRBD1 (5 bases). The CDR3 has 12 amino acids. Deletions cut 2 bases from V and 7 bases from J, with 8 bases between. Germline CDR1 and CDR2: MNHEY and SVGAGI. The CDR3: CASSYGGVEAFF. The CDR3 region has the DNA TGTGCCAGCAGTTACGGGGGGGTTGAAGCTTTCTTT.

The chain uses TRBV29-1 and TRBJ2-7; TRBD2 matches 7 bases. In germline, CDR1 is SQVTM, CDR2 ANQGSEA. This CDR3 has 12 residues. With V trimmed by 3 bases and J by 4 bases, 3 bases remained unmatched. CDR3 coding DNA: TGCAGCGTTGACGCGGGAGCATACGAGCAGTACTTC. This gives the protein CSVDAGAYEQYF.

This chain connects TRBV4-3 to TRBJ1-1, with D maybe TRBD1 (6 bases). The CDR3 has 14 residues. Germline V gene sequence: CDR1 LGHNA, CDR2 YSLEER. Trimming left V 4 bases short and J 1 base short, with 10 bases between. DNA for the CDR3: TGCGCCAGCAGCCCCTACAGGGAGAACACTGAAGCTTTCTTT. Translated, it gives CASSPYRENTEAFF.

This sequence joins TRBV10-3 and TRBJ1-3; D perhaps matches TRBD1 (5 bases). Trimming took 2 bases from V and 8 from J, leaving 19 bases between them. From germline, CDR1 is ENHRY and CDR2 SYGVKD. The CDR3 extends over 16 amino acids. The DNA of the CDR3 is TGTGCCATCAGTGAGACGTTACTAGTGGGGGGTGACACCATATATTTT. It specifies CAISETLLVGGDTIYF.

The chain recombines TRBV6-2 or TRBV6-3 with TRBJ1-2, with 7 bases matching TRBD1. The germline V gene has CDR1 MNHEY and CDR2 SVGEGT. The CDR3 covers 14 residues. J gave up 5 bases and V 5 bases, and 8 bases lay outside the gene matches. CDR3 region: CASSPRTGLYGYTF. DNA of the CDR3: TGTGCCAGCAGTCCCCGGACAGGACTATATGGCTACACCTTC.

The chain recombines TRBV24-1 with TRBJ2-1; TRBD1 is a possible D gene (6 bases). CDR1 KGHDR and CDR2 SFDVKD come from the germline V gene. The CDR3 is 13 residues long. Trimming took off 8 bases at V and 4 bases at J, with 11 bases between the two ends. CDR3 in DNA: TGTGCCACCACGGACAGACCATACAATGAGCAGTTCTTC. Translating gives CATTDRPYNEQFF.

CDR3 region: CASSGGTSNNSPLHF. The CDR3 coding sequence is TGCGCCAGCAGCGGCGGGACCTCAAATAATTCACCCCTCCACTTT. The chain employs TRBV5-1 and TRBJ1-6; a weak D match, TRBD1 (5 bases). Germline lookup yields CDR1 SGHRS and CDR2 YFSETQ. CDR3 length: 15 residues. Trimming took 4 bases from V and 5 from J, leaving 13 bases between them.

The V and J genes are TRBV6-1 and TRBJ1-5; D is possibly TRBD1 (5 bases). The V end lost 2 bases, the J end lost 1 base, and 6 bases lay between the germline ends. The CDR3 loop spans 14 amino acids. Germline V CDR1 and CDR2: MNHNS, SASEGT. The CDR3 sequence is CASSEYRSNQPQHF. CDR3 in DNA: TGTGCCAGCAGTGAATACAGGAGCAATCAGCCCCAGCATTTT.

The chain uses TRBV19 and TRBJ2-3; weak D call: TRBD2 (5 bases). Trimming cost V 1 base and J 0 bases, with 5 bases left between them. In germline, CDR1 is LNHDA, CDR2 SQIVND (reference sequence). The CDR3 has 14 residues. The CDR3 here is CASSIAGSTDTQYF. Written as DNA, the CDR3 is TGTGCCAGTAGTATAGCGGGGAGCACAGATACGCAGTATTTT. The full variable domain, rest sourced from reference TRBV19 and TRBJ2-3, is DGGITQSPKYLFRKEGQNVTLSCEQNLNHDAMYWYRQDPGQGLRLIYYSQIVNDFQKGDIAEGYSVSREKKESFPLTVTSAQKNPTAFYLCASSIAGSTDTQYFGPGTRLTVL.

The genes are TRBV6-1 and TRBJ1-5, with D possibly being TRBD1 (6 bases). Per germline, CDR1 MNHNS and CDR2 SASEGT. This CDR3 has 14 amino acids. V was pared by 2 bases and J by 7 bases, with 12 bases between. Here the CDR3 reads CASSERGARQPQHF. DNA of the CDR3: TGTGCCAGCAGTGAACGGGGGGCAAGGCAGCCCCAGCATTTT.

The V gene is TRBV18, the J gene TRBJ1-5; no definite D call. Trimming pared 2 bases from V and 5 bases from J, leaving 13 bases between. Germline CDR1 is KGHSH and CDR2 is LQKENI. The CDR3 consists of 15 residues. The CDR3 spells CASSPESGLYQPQHF. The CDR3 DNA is TGTGCCAGCTCACCAGAGTCGGGGTTGTATCAGCCCCAGCATTTT.

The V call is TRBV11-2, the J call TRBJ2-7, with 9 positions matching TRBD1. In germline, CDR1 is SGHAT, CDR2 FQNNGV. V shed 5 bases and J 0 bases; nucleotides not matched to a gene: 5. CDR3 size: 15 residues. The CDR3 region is CASSRTGVLSYEQYF. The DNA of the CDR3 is TGTGCCAGCAGCCGGACAGGGGTCCTCTCCTACGAGCAGTACTTC.

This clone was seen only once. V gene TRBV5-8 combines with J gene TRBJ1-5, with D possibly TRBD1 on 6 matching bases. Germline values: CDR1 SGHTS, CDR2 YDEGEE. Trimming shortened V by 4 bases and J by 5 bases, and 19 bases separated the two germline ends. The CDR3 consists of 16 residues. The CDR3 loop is CASSRPLGGGYQPQHF. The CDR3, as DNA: TGTGCCAGCAGCCGACCTCTGGGAGGGGGATATCAGCCCCAGCATTTT.

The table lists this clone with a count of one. CDR3 protein: CASSLVRNTEAFF. In DNA form, the CDR3 reads TGCGCCAGCAGCTTGGTTAGGAACACTGAAGCTTTCTTT. V is TRBV5-1 and J is TRBJ1-1; D remains unclear. CDR1 and CDR2 from the germline V gene are SGHRS and YFSETQ. The CDR3 has 13 residues. The ends were cut back, 0 bases at V and 1 base at J, with 4 bases in the middle.

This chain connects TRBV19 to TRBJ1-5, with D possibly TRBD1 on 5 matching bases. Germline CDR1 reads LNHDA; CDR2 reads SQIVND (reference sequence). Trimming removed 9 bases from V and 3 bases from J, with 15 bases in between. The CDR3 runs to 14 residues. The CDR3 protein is CASWGRGYNQPQHF. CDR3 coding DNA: TGTGCCAGCTGGGGTCGGGGGTACAATCAGCCCCAGCATTTT.

This CDR3 reads CASSFLLAPTEKLFF. In DNA, the CDR3 is TGTGCCAGCAGCTTCCTCTTGGCCCCCACTGAAAAACTGTTTTTT. The chain recombines TRBV27 with TRBJ1-4; no firm D call. CDR3 size: 15 residues. V was cut by 6 bases and J by 7 bases, with 18 bases left in between. Germline V gene sequence: CDR1 MNHEY, CDR2 SMNVEV (reference sequence).

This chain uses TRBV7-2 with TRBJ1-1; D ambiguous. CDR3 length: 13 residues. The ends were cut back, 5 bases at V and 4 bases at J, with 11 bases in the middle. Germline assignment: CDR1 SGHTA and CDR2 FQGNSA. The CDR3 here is CASSPREGTEAFF. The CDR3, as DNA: TGTGCCAGCAGCCCCAGAGAGGGCACTGAAGCTTTCTTT.

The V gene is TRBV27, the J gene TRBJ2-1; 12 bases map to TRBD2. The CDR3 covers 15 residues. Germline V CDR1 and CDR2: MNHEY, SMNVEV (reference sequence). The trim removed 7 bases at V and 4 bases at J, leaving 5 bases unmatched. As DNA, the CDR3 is TGTGCCAGCACCAAGACTAGCGGGAGTTACAATGAGCAGTTCTTC. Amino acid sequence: CASTKTSGSYNEQFF.

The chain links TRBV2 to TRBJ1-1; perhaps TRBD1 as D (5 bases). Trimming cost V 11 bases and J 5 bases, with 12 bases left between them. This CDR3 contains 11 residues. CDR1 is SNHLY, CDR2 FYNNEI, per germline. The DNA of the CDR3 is TGTGCCTCGCAGGGTCGGACTGAAGCTTTCTTT. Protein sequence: CASQGRTEAFF.

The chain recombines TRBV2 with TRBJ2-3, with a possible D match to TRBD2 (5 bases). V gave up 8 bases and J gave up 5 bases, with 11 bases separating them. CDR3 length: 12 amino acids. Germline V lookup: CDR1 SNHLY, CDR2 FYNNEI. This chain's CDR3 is CASLPGLDTQYF. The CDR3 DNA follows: TGTGCCAGCCTACCGGGGTTAGATACGCAGTATTTT.

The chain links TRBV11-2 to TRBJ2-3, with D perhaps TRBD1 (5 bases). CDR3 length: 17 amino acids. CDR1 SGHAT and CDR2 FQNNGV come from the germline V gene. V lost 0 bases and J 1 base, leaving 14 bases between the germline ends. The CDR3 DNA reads TGTGCCAGCAGCTTAGAATTCAGGGTTGACGGCACAGATACGCAGTATTTT. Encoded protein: CASSLEFRVDGTDTQYF.

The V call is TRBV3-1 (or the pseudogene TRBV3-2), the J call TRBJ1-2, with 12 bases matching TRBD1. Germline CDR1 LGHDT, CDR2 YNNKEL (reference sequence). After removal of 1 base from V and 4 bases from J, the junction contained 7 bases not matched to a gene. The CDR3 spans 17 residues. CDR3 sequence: CASSQAGTGGVGYGYTF. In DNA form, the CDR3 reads TGTGCCAGCAGCCAAGCCGGGACAGGGGGCGTCGGCTATGGCTACACCTTC.

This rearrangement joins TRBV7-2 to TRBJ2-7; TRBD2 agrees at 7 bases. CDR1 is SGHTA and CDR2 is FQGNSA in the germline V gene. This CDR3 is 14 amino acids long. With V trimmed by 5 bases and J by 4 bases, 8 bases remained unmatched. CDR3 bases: TGTGCCAGCAGCCTCGGGACTATCCCATACGAGCAGTACTTC. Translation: CASSLGTIPYEQYF.

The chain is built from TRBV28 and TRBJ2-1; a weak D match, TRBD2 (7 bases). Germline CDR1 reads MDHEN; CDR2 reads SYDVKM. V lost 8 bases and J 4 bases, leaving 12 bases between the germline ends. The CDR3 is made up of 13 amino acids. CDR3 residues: CASGGALYNEQFF. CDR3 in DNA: TGTGCCAGCGGGGGGGCGCTGTACAATGAGCAGTTCTTC.

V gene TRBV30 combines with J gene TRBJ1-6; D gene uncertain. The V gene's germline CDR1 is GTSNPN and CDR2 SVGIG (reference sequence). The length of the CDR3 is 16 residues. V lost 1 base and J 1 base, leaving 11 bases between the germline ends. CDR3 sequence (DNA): TGTGCCTGGAGTGCCCCCGGGAGATCCTATAATTCACCCCTCCACTTT. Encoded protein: CAWSAPGRSYNSPLHF.